This T cell receptor beta chain was found in a study of blood T cell repertoires in COVID-19 (TCRdb year 2020). Broadly, across the study: Collaborator samples came from the United States, Italy and Spain and covered acute and convalescent phases of COVID-19. The material from the prospective study consisted of cDNA or gDNA derived from T cells, B-cell-depleted T cells, or PBMCs. Subjects who had been exposed to COVID-19, were actively infected with it, or had recovered from it provided the deeply sampled blood TCRbeta repertoires that made up the dataset. A freely available public database, intended as a resource for researchers studying the immune response to SARS-CoV-2, is where the repertoires were released. Samples came from the ongoing ImmuneRACE study (first 160 participants) plus 1,254 subjects from 6 global collaborators. The sample metadata nearly always contained a de-identified subject ID, COVID-19 status, age in years and sex. HLA class I and class II types, where available, came from metadata supplied by the sample provider rather than from assay-based typing.

CDR1 SGHKS and CDR2 YYEKEE are derived from the germline V gene (reference sequence). The CDR3 spans 18 residues, from the cysteine through the phenylalanine. The retained sequence is limited to the CDR3, 54 bases, with the frame set at the first base. Germline trimming amounts to 4 bases on V and 8 bases on J, with 20 as the count of junction bases outside the gene matches. Study-level results and caveats: How much clinical and demographic metadata was included differed by source and by participant, and the metadata was provided uncurated.

This clone was counted a few times. It lacks a known antigen. Per-base qualities were not stored, and no clone one base away is much larger. TCRbeta CDR3 regions were amplified from genomic DNA using the immunoSEQ Assay, a bias-controlled multiplex PCR. The original methods were these. Within the assay, amplification of reference gene primers was used to estimate how many nucleated cells each sample contained. To quantify the absolute abundance of each unique TCRbeta CDR3 rearrangement, sequence reads were collapsed and filtered. For each sample, productive Simpson clonality was calculated by taking the square root of Simpson's diversity index across productive rearrangements. TCRdb's version of the immuneACCESS table is confined to in-frame rearrangements and falls short of the full clone set. An unresolved V gene accounts for under half of the shortfall where checked; the remainder is of unknown origin. V and J calls and clone size are copied from that table; D and trimming were computed from the DNA. Counted in this sample were 150,000 to 200,000 clones; approximately 79% of them appeared once. Over 13% of the sample goes to the ten largest clones.

Whole blood was collected in K2EDTA tubes by collaborating institutions according to the institutions' own protocols. Collaborator samples were shipped for TCRbeta analysis as frozen whole blood, isolated PBMCs, or DNA extracted from either sample type. Recombination linked TRBV5-5 to TRBJ2-1; 8 middle bases align to TRBD2. The source material was peripheral blood. The sequence derives from a man aged 25 to 40 with active or convalescent COVID-19. The DNA reads as follows: TGTGCCAGCAGCCCGGAGGGAGCGGGAGCGCCTGAGTGGGATGAGCAGTTCTTC. Its product reads: CASSPEGAGAPEWDEQFF.